This T cell receptor beta chain was captured in a study of shared clonotypes between healthy human individuals. Deep-level settings were used for running the assay. The input for sorted-subset replicate PCRs was around 200 ng DNA, approximately 30,000 T cell genomes. The repertoire was sequenced with immunoSEQ multiplex PCR; TCRdb's copy has only in-frame clones and lacks some. The sample gives millions of clones, 85% to 95% of which show up once; 0.39% is in the top ten. Healthy HIV-negative adults without recent acute infections or vaccinations served as donors. V lost 1 base and J 1 base, leaving 4 bases between the germline ends. CDR3 length: 14 amino acids. Looked up from germline, CDR1 is SGHAT and CDR2 is FQNNGV.

Source material: naive CD4+ T cells from PBMCs. Noted subset: CD45RA+ positively selected. This receptor was identified in a man aged 18 to 30 in good health. Some clones in this sample may be carry-over from other donors' samples. V usage is TRBV11-2 and J usage is TRBJ1-4; D is unresolved. CDR3 amino acids: CASSLVLTNEKLFF. CDR3 DNA sequence: TGTGCCAGCAGCTTAGTTCTAACTAATGAAAAACTGTTTTTT.